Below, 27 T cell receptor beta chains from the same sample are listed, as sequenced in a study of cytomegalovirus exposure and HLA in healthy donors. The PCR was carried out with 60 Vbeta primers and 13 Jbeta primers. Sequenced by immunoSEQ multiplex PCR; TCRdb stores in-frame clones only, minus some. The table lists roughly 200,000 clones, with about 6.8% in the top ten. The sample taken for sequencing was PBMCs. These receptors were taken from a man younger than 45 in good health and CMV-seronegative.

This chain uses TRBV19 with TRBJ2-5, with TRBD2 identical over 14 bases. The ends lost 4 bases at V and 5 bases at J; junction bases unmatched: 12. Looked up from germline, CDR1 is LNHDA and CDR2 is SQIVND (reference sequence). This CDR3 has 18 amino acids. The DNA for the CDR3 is TGTGCCAGTAGTACCGGACTAGCGGGAGGTCGTACCGGGGAGACCCAGTACTTC. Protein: CASSTGLAGGRTGETQYF.

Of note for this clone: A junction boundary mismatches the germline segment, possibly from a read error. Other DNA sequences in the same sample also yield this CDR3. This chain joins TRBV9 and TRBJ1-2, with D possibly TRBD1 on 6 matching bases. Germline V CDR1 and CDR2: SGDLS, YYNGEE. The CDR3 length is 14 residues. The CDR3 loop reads CASSVLGGNYGYTF. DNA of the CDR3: TGCGCCAGCAGCGTACTAGGGGGTAACTATGGCTACACCTTC.

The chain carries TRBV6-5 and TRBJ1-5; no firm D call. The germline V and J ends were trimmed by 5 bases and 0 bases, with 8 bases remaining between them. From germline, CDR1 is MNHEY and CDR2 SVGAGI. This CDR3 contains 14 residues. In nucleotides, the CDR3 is TGTGCCAGCAGTCCCGAGAGTAGCAATCAGCCCCAGCATTTT. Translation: CASSPESSNQPQHF.

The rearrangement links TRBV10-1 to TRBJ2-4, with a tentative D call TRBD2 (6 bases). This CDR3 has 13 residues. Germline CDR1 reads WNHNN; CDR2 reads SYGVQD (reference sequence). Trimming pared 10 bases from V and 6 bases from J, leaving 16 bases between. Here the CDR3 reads CATSTGTLNIQYF. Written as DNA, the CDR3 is TGCGCCACCTCCACCGGGACTTTAAACATTCAGTACTTC.

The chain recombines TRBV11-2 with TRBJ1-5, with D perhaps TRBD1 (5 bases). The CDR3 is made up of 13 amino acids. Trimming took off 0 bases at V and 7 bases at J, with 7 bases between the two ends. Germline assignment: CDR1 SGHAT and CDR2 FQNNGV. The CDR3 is CASSLDRGQPQHF. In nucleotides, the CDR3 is TGTGCCAGCAGCTTAGATCGGGGGCAGCCCCAGCATTTT.

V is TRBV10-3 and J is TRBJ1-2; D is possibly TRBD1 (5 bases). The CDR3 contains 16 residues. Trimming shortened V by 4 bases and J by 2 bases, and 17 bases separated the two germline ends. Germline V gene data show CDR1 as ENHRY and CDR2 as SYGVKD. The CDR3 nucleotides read TGTGCCATCAGTGCAAACCGGGAGGAGGGGAACTATGGCTACACCTTC. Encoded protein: CAISANREEGNYGYTF.

As DNA, the CDR3 is TGCTCATGGGAGGCGGGAGTCCGACATGAGCAGTTCTTC. Protein product: CSWEAGVRHEQFF. The chain carries TRBV1 and TRBJ2-1; no check of the table's D call, TRBD2, against the DNA was made. TRBV1 is a pseudogene locus. CDR3 length: 13 residues.

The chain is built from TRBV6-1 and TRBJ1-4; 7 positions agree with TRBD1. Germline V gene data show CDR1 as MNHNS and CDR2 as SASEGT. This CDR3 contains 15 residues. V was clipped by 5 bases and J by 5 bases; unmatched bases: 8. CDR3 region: CASSLQGRWNEKLFF. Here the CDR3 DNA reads TGTGCCAGCAGTTTACAGGGGCGTTGGAATGAAAAACTGTTTTTT.

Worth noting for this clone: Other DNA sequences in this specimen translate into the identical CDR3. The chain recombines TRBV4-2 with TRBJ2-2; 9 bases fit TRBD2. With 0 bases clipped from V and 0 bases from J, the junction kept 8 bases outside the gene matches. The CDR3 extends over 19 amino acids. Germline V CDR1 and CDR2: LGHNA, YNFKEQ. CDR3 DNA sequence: TGTGCCAGCAGCCAAGATTACCTAGCGGGAACAGCGAACACCGGGGAGCTGTTTTTT. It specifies CASSQDYLAGTANTGELFF.

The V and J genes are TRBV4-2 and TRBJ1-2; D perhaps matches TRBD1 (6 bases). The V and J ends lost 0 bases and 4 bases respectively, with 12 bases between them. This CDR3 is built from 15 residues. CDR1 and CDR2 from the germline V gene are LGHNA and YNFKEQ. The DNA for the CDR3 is TGTGCCAGCAGCCAAGATTGGGGGCAGGCCTATGGCTACACCTTC. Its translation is CASSQDWGQAYGYTF.

The chain's CDR3 is CASSGLAFLAGGAHTGELFF. The CDR3 nucleotides are TGTGCCAGCAGCGGGCTTGCCTTTCTAGCGGGGGGTGCCCACACCGGGGAGCTGTTTTTT. The V call is TRBV9, the J call TRBJ2-2; 11 bases fit TRBD2. Germline lookup yields CDR1 SGDLS and CDR2 YYNGEE. The length of the CDR3 is 20 residues. After removal of 3 bases from V and 3 bases from J, the junction contained 16 bases not matched to a gene.

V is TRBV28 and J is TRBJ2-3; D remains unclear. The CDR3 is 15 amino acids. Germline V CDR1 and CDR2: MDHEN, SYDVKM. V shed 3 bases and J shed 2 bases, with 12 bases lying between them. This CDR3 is CASSFQPLLTDTQYF. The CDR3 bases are TGTGCCAGCAGTTTCCAACCACTACTCACAGATACGCAGTATTTT. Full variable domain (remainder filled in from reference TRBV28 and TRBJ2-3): DVKVTQSSRYLVKRTGEKVFLECVQDMDHENMFWYRQDPGLGLRLIYFSYDVKMKEKGDIPEGYSVSREKKERFSLILESASTNQTSMYLCASSFQPLLTDTQYFGPGTRLTVL.

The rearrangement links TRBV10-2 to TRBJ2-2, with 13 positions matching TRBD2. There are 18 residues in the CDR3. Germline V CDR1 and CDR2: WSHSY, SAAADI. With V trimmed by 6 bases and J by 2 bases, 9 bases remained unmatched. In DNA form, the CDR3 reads TGCGCCAGCAGCGGGAACTTGGGACTAGCGGGAAACACCGGGGAGCTGTTTTTT. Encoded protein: CASSGNLGLAGNTGELFF.

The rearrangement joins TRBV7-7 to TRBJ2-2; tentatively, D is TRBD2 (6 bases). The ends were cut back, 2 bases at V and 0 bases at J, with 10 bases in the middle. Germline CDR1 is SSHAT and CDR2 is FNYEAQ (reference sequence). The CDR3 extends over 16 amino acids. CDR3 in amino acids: CASSLTGGTNTGELFF. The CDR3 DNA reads TGTGCCAGCAGCTTAACCGGGGGTACGAACACCGGGGAGCTGTTTTTT.

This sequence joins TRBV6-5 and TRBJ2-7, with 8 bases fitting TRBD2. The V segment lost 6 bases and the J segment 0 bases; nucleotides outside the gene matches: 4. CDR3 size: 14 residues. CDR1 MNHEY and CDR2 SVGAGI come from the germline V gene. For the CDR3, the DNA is TGTGCCAGCAGAACGGGGGGGCTCTCCTACGAGCAGTACTTC. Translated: CASRTGGLSYEQYF.

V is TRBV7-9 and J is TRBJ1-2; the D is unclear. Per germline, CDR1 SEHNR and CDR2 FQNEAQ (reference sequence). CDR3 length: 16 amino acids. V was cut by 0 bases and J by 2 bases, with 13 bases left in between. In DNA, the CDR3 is TGTGCCAGCAGCTTAGCGAGGGCATCACGCAACTATGGCTACACCTTC. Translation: CASSLARASRNYGYTF.

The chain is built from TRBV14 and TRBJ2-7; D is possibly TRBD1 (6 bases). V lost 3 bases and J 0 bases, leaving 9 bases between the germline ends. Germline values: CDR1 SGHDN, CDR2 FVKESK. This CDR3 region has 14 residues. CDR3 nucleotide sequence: TGTGCCAGCAGCCACAGGGACAACTCCTACGAGCAGTACTTC. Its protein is CASSHRDNSYEQYF.

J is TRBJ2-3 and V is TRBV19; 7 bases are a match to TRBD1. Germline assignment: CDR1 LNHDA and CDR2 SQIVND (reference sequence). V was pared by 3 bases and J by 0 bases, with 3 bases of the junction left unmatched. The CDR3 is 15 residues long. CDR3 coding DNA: TGTGCCAGTAGTATGGGGGACAGTAGCACAGATACGCAGTATTTT. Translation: CASSMGDSSTDTQYF.

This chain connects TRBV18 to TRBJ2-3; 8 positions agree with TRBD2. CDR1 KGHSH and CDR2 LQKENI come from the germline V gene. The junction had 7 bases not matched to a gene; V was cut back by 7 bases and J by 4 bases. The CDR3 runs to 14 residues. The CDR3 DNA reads TGTGCCAGCTTACCCGGGGGGGAACCAGATACGCAGTATTTT. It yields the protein CASLPGGEPDTQYF.

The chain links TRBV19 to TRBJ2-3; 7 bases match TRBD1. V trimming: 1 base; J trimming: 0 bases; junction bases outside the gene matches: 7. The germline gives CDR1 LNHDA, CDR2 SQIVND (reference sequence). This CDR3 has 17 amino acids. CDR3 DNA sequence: TGTGCCAGTAGTATAGTCACGACAGGGACAAGCACAGATACGCAGTATTTT. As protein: CASSIVTTGTSTDTQYF.

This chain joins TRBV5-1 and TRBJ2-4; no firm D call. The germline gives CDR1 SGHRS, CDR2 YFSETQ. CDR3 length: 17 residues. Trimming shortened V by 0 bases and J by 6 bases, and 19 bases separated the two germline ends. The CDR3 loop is CASSLGVGGTAPNIQYF. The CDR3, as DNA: TGCGCCAGCAGCTTGGGGGTAGGTGGCACAGCCCCAAACATTCAGTACTTC.

CDR3 region: CASSPLAGEKTQYF. CDR3 nucleotide sequence: TGCGCCAGCAGCCCACTAGCGGGAGAAAAGACCCAGTACTTC. This rearrangement joins TRBV5-1 to TRBJ2-5, with 11 bases fitting TRBD2. The CDR3 runs to 14 residues. In germline, CDR1 is SGHRS, CDR2 YFSETQ. V shed 4 bases, J shed 6 bases, and the junction held 5 bases outside the gene matches.

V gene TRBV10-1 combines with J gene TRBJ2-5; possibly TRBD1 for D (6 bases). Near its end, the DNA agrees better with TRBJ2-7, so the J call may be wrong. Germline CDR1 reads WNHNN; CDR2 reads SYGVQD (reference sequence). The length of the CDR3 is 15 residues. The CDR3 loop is CATHGAGQTLYEQYF. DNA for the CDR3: TGCGCCACCCATGGGGCCGGACAGACCCTCTACGAGCAGTACTTC.

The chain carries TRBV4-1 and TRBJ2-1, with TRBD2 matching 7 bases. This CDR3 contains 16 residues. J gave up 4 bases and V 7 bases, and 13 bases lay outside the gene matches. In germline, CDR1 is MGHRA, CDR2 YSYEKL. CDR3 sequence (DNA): TGCGCCAGCAATAGGATTGCGGGAGTTAAATACAATGAGCAGTTCTTC. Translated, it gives CASNRIAGVKYNEQFF.

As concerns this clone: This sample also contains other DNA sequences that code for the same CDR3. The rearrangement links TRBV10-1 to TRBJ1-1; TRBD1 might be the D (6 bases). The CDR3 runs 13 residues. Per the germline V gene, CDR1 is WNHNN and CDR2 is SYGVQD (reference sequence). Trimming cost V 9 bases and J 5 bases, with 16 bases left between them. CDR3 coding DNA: TGCGCCAGTCGGCAGGGGAGGGGTACTGAAGCTTTCTTT. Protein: CASRQGRGTEAFF.

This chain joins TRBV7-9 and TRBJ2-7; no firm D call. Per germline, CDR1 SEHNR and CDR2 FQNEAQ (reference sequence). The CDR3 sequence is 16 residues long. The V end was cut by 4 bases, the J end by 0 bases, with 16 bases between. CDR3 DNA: TGTGCCAGCAGCTCCCTGGGCCAGGCCAACTCCTACGAGCAGTACTTC. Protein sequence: CASSSLGQANSYEQYF.

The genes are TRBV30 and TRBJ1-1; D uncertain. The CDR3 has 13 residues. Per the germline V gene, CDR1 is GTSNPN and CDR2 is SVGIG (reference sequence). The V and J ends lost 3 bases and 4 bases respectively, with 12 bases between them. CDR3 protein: CAWRYQLTTEAFF. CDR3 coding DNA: TGTGCCTGGAGATATCAACTAACCACTGAAGCTTTCTTT.